This TCR beta chain was documented in a study of long-term antiretroviral therapy in people with HIV. Study-wide points: Even long-term ART left TRB diversity below transplant donor controls, despite gains.

The V gene's germline CDR1 is MNHEY and CDR2 SMNVEV (reference sequence). CDR3 length: 17 residues. Trimming shortened V by 10 bases and J by 2 bases, and 23 bases separated the two germline ends. The assay used was immunoSEQ (version v3.0), run at survey level. The data were produced by immunoSEQ multiplex PCR, yet TCRdb's version contains in-frame clones alone and is incomplete. The table lists about 21,000 clones, 75% to 95% of them singletons, with roughly 9.2% in the top ten. Remarks on this clone: Its antigen remains unidentified.

This sequence originates from a woman in her twenties or thirties with HIV. The chain joins TRBV27 to TRBJ2-2, with D perhaps matching TRBD1 (6 bases). The sequences come from unsorted PBMCs, collected 4.4 years before starting antiretroviral therapy. The CDR3 protein is CATGRAGALGNTGELFF. The CDR3 nucleotides read TGTGCCACCGGCCGCGCAGGGGCGCTAGGAAACACCGGGGAGCTGTTTTTT.